Shown below are 22 T cell receptor beta chains from a single sample sequenced in a study of T cells in localized non-small cell lung cancer. The protocol was immunoSEQ multiplex PCR, while the TCRdb copy is restricted to in-frame clones and leaves out a portion. The sample has over a thousand clones, 36% seen once. The sequencing here drew on lung tumor tissue, taken before any cancer treatment. The receptors here all came from a male donor at least 60 years old with stage II squamous cell lung carcinoma.

This clone turned up a few times. The V gene is TRBV6-8, the J gene TRBJ2-1; D tentatively fits TRBD1 or TRBD2 (5 bases each). The V end was cut by 2 bases, the J end by 7 bases, with 9 bases between. There are 13 residues in the CDR3. Per germline, CDR1 MNHGY and CDR2 SAAAGT. The CDR3 spells CASSYRDGNEQFF. For the CDR3, the DNA is TGTGCCAGCAGTTACAGGGACGGGAATGAGCAGTTCTTC.

The chain is built from TRBV29-1 and TRBJ1-1; the D gene is possibly TRBD1 (6 bases). Between the trimmed V and J ends, which lost 0 bases and 4 bases, there was a span of 9 bases. Germline lookup yields CDR1 SQVTM and CDR2 ANQGSEA. CDR3 size: 13 residues. The CDR3 region has the DNA TGCAGCGTTGAAGAGGGCAGGGGCACTGAAGCTTTCTTT. It is translated as CSVEEGRGTEAFF. Full variable domain (outside the CDR3, taken from reference TRBV29-1 and TRBJ1-1): SAVISQKPSRDICQRGTSLTIQCQVDSQVTMMFWYRQQPGQSLTLIATANQGSEATYESGFVIDKFPISRPNLTFSTLTVSNMSPEDSSIYLCSVEEGRGTEAFFGQGTRLTVV.

V usage is TRBV18 and J usage is TRBJ1-4, with D maybe TRBD1 (5 bases). Trimming cost V 3 bases and J 6 bases, with 14 bases left between them. CDR1 and CDR2 from the germline V gene are KGHSH and LQKENI. This CDR3 has 15 residues. The CDR3, as DNA: TGTGCCAGCTCACCTAGCGGGGGGAATGATGAAAAACTGTTTTTT. Translation: CASSPSGGNDEKLFF.

The V gene is TRBV15, the J gene TRBJ1-1, with a possible D match to TRBD1 (5 bases). The germline CDR1 and CDR2 sequences are LNHNV and YYDKDF (reference sequence). CDR3 length equals 14 residues. The V end was cut by 4 bases, the J end by 4 bases, with 13 bases between. CDR3 bases: TGTGCCACCAGCACTCTCGGGGGGACCACTGAAGCTTTCTTT. It codes for CATSTLGGTTEAFF.

The chain carries TRBV19 and TRBJ2-1; TRBD2 matches 8 bases. CDR3 length: 15 amino acids. Germline V gives CDR1 LNHDA, CDR2 SQIVND (reference sequence). Trimming removed 7 bases from V and 7 bases from J; junction bases left unmatched: 12. CDR3 DNA sequence: TGTGCCAGTACCTCGGGAGGGGACCGGAGGAATGAGCAGTTCTTC. This codes for CASTSGGDRRNEQFF. The full variable domain, in which reference TRBV19 and TRBJ2-1 provide the parts outside the CDR3, is DGGITQSPKYLFRKEGQNVTLSCEQNLNHDAMYWYRQDPGQGLRLIYYSQIVNDFQKGDIAEGYSVSREKKESFPLTVTSAQKNPTAFYLCASTSGGDRRNEQFFGPGTRLTVL.

V and J are TRBV28 and TRBJ2-7; 10 bases fit TRBD2. Trimming removed 1 base from V and 4 bases from J; junction bases left unmatched: 7. The CDR3 loop spans 16 amino acids. The germline CDR1 and CDR2 sequences are MDHEN and SYDVKM. The CDR3 loop is CASSLSRKRGGYEQYF. The CDR3 DNA reads as TGTGCCAGCAGTTTATCTCGCAAGCGGGGGGGTTACGAGCAGTACTTC.

The rearrangement joins TRBV10-2 to TRBJ1-6; D remains ambiguous. CDR3 length equals 14 residues. CDR1 and CDR2 (germline): WSHSY, SAAADI. Trimming removed 4 bases at V and 7 bases at J, with 11 bases between. The chain's CDR3 is CASSGGGNNSPLHF. The CDR3 DNA reads as TGCGCCAGCAGTGGAGGTGGAAACAATTCACCCCTCCACTTT.

This clone is classed as large. The V call is TRBV11-3, the J call TRBJ1-6, with a tentative D call TRBD1 (6 bases). The germline V and J ends were trimmed by 0 bases and 11 bases, with 14 bases remaining between them. The CDR3 loop spans 15 amino acids. Germline values: CDR1 SGHNT, CDR2 YENEEA. The CDR3 protein is CASSLDRGTITPLHF. CDR3 coding DNA: TGTGCCAGCAGCTTAGATCGAGGGACAATTACACCCCTCCACTTT.

The J gene is TRBJ2-5, the V gene TRBV6-8, with D perhaps given as TRBD1 or TRBD2 (5 bases each). Between the trimmed V and J ends, which lost 5 bases and 5 bases, there was a span of 18 bases. This CDR3 has 15 amino acids. Germline V CDR1 and CDR2: MNHGY, SAAAGT. CDR3 region: CASSQSEGRAETQYF. For the CDR3, the DNA is TGTGCCAGCAGTCAGTCAGAGGGGCGGGCGGAGACCCAGTACTTC.

In its sample, this clone was seen a few times. The gene calls are TRBV30 and TRBJ1-6; a weak D match, TRBD1 (5 bases). Deletions cut 7 bases from V and 4 bases from J, with 8 bases between. CDR3 length: 12 amino acids. Germline values: CDR1 GTSNPN, CDR2 SVGIG (reference sequence). CDR3 sequence (DNA): TGTGCCTTCGACAGTTATAATTCACCCCTCCACTTT. Its translation: CAFDSYNSPLHF.

This chain links TRBV18 with TRBJ2-5; D call uncertain. The CDR3 is 13 amino acids. Trimming cost V 4 bases and J 1 base, with 7 bases left between them. Germline lookup yields CDR1 KGHSH and CDR2 LQKENI. CDR3 protein: CASSLDIQETQYF. As DNA, the CDR3 is TGTGCCAGCTCACTTGACATCCAAGAGACCCAGTACTTC.

This chain uses TRBV12-5 with TRBJ1-1; 9 nucleotides agree with TRBD1. Germline V gene data show CDR1 as LGHNT and CDR2 as FRNRAP. The junction had 7 bases not matched to a gene; V was cut back by 8 bases and J by 6 bases. This CDR3 comprises 13 residues. The CDR3 sequence is CASLQGALAEAFF. CDR3 DNA sequence: TGTGCTAGTTTACAGGGGGCTTTAGCTGAAGCTTTCTTT.

The V call is TRBV30, the J call TRBJ1-3; D remains unclear. This CDR3 has 15 amino acids. From germline, CDR1 is GTSNPN and CDR2 SVGIG (reference sequence). Deletions cut 0 bases from V and 2 bases from J, with 11 bases between. DNA for the CDR3: TGTGCCTGGAGTGTACCGCCCGGAACTGGAAACACCATATATTTT. Residues: CAWSVPPGTGNTIYF. Supplemented by reference TRBV30 and TRBJ1-3, the full variable domain reads SQTIHQWPATLVQPVGSPLSLECTVEGTSNPNLYWYRQAAGRGLQLLFYSVGIGQISSEVPQNLSASRPQDRQFILSSKKLLLSDSGFYLCAWSVPPGTGNTIYFGEGSWLTVV.

The J gene is TRBJ2-1, the V gene TRBV19, with TRBD1 identical over 7 bases. Germline V lookup: CDR1 LNHDA, CDR2 SQIVND (reference sequence). V was pared by 2 bases and J by 2 bases, with 6 bases of the junction left unmatched. The CDR3 covers 16 residues. The CDR3 region is CASSISGTDPYNEQFF. CDR3 DNA sequence: TGTGCCAGTAGTATATCTGGGACAGATCCCTACAATGAGCAGTTCTTC. The full variable domain, with the rest looked up from reference TRBV19 and TRBJ2-1, is DGGITQSPKYLFRKEGQNVTLSCEQNLNHDAMYWYRQDPGQGLRLIYYSQIVNDFQKGDIAEGYSVSREKKESFPLTVTSAQKNPTAFYLCASSISGTDPYNEQFFGPGTRLTVL.

The chain has TRBV9 and TRBJ2-2; weak D call: TRBD1 (6 bases). This CDR3 region has 15 residues. Germline assignment: CDR1 SGDLS and CDR2 YYNGEE. Trimming removed 1 base from V and 0 bases from J, with 7 bases in between. The CDR3 coding sequence is TGTGCCAGCAGCGTAAGACAGGCGAACACCGGGGAGCTGTTTTTT. Translated: CASSVRQANTGELFF.

This chain joins TRBV19 and TRBJ1-3; no clear D. Per germline, CDR1 LNHDA and CDR2 SQIVND (reference sequence). Trimming took 5 bases from V and 0 from J, leaving 17 bases between them. The CDR3 spans 17 residues. The CDR3 sequence is CASSSFLPGSSGNTIYF. CDR3 coding DNA: TGTGCCAGTAGTTCCTTCTTACCGGGAAGCTCTGGAAACACCATATATTTT.

This clone occurred a few times. This chain uses TRBV4-1 with TRBJ2-5; 7 bases are shared with TRBD1. Germline V gives CDR1 MGHRA, CDR2 YSYEKL. J was trimmed by 5 bases and V by 0 bases; bases with no gene match: 3. The CDR3 spans 14 residues. For the CDR3, the DNA is TGCGCCAGCAGCCAAGAGAACAGGGGTGAGACCCAGTACTTC. Encoded protein: CASSQENRGETQYF.

V usage is TRBV6-8 and J usage is TRBJ2-3; TRBD1 agrees at 8 bases. CDR3 length: 17 amino acids. With 7 bases clipped from V and 2 bases from J, the junction kept 14 bases outside the gene matches. Germline V gene data show CDR1 as MNHGY and CDR2 as SAAAGT. CDR3 bases: TGTGCCAGCAAGGGACAGGTCCTTACCCATGACACAGATACGCAGTATTTT. Protein sequence: CASKGQVLTHDTDTQYF.

This clone showed up just a few times. The gene calls are TRBV11-3 and TRBJ1-3; no reliable D call. Germline CDR1 is SGHNT and CDR2 is YENEEA. CDR3 size: 16 residues. Trimming took off 0 bases at V and 0 bases at J, with 9 bases between the two ends. The CDR3, as DNA: TGTGCCAGCAGCTTAGACCCCGGGCTCTCTGGAAACACCATATATTTT. Its protein is CASSLDPGLSGNTIYF.

The chain recombines TRBV18 with TRBJ2-3; tentatively, D is TRBD1 (5 bases). The ends were cut back, 0 bases at V and 4 bases at J, with 14 bases in the middle. The CDR3 loop spans 16 amino acids. CDR1 and CDR2 from the germline V gene are KGHSH and LQKENI. The CDR3 loop is CASSPPIGQGSDTQYF. CDR3 bases: TGTGCCAGCTCACCACCGATAGGCCAGGGCTCAGATACGCAGTATTTT.

The V call is TRBV25-1, the J call TRBJ1-1; no reliable D call. Trimming took 1 base from V and 8 from J, leaving 14 bases between them. The CDR3 covers 14 residues. Germline CDR1 is MGHDK and CDR2 is SYGVNS. The CDR3 spells CASSESTRPLEAFF. The CDR3 DNA follows: TGTGCCAGCAGTGAATCCACCCGGCCTCTCGAAGCTTTCTTT.

This clone was observed once. The gene calls are TRBV18 and TRBJ1-2; no clear D gene. V dropped 0 bases and J dropped 0 bases, with 14 bases sitting between them. The CDR3 sequence is 17 residues long. Germline V gives CDR1 KGHSH, CDR2 LQKENI. DNA of the CDR3: TGTGCCAGCTCACCACCGGGAGGGCACCGCGCTAACTATGGCTACACCTTC. Protein sequence: CASSPPGGHRANYGYTF.